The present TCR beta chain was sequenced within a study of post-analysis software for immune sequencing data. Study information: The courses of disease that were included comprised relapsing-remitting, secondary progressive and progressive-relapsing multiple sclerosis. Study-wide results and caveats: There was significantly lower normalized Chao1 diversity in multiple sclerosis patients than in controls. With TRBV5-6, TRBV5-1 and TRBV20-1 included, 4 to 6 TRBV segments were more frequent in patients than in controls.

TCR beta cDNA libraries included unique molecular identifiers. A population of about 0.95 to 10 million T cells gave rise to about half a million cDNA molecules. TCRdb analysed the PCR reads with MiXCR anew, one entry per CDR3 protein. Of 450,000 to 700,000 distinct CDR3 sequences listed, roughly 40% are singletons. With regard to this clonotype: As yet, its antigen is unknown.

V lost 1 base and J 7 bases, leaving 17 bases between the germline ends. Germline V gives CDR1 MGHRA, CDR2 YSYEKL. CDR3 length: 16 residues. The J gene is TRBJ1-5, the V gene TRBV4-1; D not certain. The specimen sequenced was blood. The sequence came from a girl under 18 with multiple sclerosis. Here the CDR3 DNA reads TGCGCCAGCAGCCAAGTAGTAGTAGGGAGGTCCCAGCCCCAGCATTTT. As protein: CASSQVVVGRSQPQHF.